The entry below gives a single T cell receptor (beta chain) sequence along with its context. Its matching antigen is unknown. Germline V lookup: CDR1 SGHRS, CDR2 YFSETQ. The CDR3 has 13 amino acids. Each donor gave about 2.7 ml of peripheral blood. The entry originates in a study of monozygotic twins with inflammatory bowel disease. Study findings and constraints: Those with IBD had lower TCRbeta diversity (inverse Simpson) than their healthy co-twins did.

Total RNA input per TCR library was approximately 3.5 ug. The unique tags termed UMIs, each holding a 6-nucleotide sample barcode, were added by means of template switching. Using the 5' RACE reads, TCRdb records one entry per CDR3 protein without DNA. This repertoire includes 150,000 to 200,000 distinct CDR3 sequences. Sequenced: blood. J is TRBJ2-1 and V is TRBV5-1; TCRdb's assignment of TRBD1 cannot be checked, as there is no DNA. The TCR comes from a human donor with ulcerative colitis or Crohn's disease, or a healthy co-twin of an affected twin (not recorded which). The CDR3 region is CASSFQTREEQFF.